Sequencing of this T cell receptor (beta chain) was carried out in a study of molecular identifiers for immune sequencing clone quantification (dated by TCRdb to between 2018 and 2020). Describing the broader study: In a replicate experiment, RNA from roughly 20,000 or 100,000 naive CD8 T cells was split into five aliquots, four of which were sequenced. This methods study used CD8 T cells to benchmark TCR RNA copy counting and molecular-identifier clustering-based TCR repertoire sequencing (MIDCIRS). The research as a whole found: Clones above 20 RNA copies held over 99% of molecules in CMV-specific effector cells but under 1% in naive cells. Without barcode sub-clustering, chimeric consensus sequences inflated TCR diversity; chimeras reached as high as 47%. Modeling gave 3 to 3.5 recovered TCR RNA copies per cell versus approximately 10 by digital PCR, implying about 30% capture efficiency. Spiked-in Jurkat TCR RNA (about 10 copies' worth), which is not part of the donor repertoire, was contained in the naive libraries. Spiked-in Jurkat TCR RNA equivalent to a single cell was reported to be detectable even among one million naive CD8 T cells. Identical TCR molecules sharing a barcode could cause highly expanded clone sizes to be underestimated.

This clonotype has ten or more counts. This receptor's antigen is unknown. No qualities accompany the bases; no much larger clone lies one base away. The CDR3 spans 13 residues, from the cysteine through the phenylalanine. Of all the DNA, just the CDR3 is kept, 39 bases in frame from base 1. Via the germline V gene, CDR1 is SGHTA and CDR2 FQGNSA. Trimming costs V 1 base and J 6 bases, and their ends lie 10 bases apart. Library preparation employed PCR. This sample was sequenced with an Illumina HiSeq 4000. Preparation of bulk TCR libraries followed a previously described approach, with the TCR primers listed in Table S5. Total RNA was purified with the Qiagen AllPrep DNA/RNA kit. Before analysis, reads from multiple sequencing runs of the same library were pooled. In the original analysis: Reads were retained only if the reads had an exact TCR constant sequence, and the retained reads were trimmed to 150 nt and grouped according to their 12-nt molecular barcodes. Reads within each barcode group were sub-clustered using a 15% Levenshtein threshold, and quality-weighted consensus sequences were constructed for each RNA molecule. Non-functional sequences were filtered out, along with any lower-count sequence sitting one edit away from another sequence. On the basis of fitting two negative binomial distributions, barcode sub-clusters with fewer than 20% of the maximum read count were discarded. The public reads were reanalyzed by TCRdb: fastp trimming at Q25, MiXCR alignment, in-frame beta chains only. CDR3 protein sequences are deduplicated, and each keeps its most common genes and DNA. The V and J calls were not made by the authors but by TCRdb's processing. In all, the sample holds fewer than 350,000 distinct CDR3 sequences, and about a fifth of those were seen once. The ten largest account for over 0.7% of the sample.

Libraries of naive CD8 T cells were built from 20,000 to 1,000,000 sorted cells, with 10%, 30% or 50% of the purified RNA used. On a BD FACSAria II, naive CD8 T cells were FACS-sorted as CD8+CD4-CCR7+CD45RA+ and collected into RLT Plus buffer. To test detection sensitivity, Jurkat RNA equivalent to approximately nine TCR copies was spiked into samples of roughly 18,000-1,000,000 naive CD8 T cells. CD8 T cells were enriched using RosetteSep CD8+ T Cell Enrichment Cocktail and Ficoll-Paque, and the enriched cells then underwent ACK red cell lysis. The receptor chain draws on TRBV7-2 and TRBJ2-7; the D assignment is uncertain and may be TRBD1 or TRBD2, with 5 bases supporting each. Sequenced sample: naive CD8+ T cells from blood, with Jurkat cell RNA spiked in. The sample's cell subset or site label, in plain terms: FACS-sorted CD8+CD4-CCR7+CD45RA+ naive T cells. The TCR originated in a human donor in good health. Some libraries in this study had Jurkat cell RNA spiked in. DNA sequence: TGTGCCAGCAGCTTAGTCAAGGGGACCGAGCAGTACTTC. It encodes CASSLVKGTEQYF.